A single sample is the source of the 13 T cell receptor beta chains below, sequenced in a study of T-cell reconstitution after alpha-beta-depleted transplantation in children. Unique molecular identifiers were built into the TCRbeta library. TCRdb re-called the PCR reads with MiXCR, one entry per CDR3 protein. There are approximately 15,000 distinct CDR3 sequences in the sample; 4.5% to 6% occur only once, and 6.9% lies in the top ten. The material sequenced was PBMCs, taken before TCRalphabeta/CD19-depleted stem cell transplant. The receptors come from a boy younger than 18 with acute lymphoblastic leukemia, due to receive a stem cell transplant.

The sample holds many counts of this clonotype. The chain uses TRBV6-6 and TRBJ2-3; no clear D. V was clipped by 6 bases and J by 0 bases, with 4 bases between them. The CDR3 extends over 12 amino acids. Germline loops: CDR1 MNHNY, CDR2 SVGAGI (reference sequence). The CDR3 spells CASRISTDTQYF. The CDR3, as DNA: TGTGCCAGCAGAATAAGCACAGATACGCAGTATTTT.

This clonotype was recorded at least ten times. V gene TRBV11-2 combines with J gene TRBJ2-2, with D tentatively TRBD1 (5 bases). This CDR3 region has 13 residues. CDR1 SGHAT and CDR2 FQNNGV come from the germline V gene. V was clipped by 9 bases and J by 3 bases, with 11 bases between them. CDR3 sequence reads: CASQGLDTGELFF. In nucleotides, the CDR3 is TGTGCCAGTCAGGGTCTGGACACCGGGGAGCTGTTTTTT. The variable domain in full, completed from reference TRBV11-2 and TRBJ2-2, reads EAGVAQSPRYKIIEKRQSVAFWCNPISGHATLYWYQQILGQGPKLLIQFQNNGVVDDSQLPKDRFSAERLKGVDSTLKIQPAKLEDSAVYLCASQGLDTGELFFGEGSRLTVL.

This clonotype has ten or more counts. The chain couples TRBV7-9 to TRBJ2-3, with TRBD1 matching 8 bases. The CDR3 spans 14 residues. With 5 bases clipped from V and 6 bases from J, the junction kept 7 bases outside the gene matches. Germline V gives CDR1 SEHNR, CDR2 FQNEAQ (reference sequence). The CDR3 nucleotides read TGTGCCAGCAGCCCTTCGACAGGGGTGGATACGCAGTATTTT. This codes for CASSPSTGVDTQYF. The whole variable domain, filled in from reference TRBV7-9 and TRBJ2-3, reads DTGVSQNPRHKITKRGQNVTFRCDPISEHNRLYWYRQTLGQGPEFLTYFQNEAQLEKSRLLSDRFSAERPKGSFSTLEIQRTEQGDSAMYLCASSPSTGVDTQYFGPGTRLTVL.

This clonotype appeared many times. The chain is built from TRBV7-9 and TRBJ2-5, with 8 bases identical to TRBD1. The length of the CDR3 is 14 residues. The V and J ends lost 5 bases and 4 bases, in that order; junction bases with no gene match: 6. CDR1 and CDR2 from the germline V gene are SEHNR and FQNEAQ (reference sequence). CDR3 DNA sequence: TGTGCCAGCAGCGTACCCGGGACAGGAGAGACCCAGTACTTC. The encoded protein is CASSVPGTGETQYF.

This clonotype has at least ten counts. The chain employs TRBV20-1 and TRBJ1-4; D may be TRBD1 (5 bases). The germline V gene encodes CDR1 DFQATT and CDR2 SNEGSKA (reference sequence). This CDR3 has 13 residues. V was shortened by 2 bases and J by 3 bases, with 7 bases between the two germline ends. The CDR3: CSARLTANEKLFF. DNA for the CDR3: TGCAGTGCTAGACTGACAGCTAATGAAAAACTGTTTTTT.

This sequence joins TRBV4-2 and TRBJ1-2, with TRBD1 identical over 9 bases. CDR1 LGHNA and CDR2 YNFKEQ come from the germline V gene. The CDR3 spans 13 residues. J was trimmed by 6 bases and V by 4 bases; bases with no gene match: 3. The CDR3 nucleotides read TGTGCCAGCAGCCCTGGGACAGGGAATGGCTACACCTTC. Translation: CASSPGTGNGYTF.

This clonotype was picked up many times. This rearrangement joins TRBV5-5 to TRBJ1-2; no definite D call. This CDR3 has 12 residues. Trimming cost V 4 bases and J 5 bases, with 9 bases left between them. Germline V gene lookup returns CDR1 SGHKS and CDR2 YYEKEE (reference sequence). CDR3 nucleotide sequence: TGTGCCAGCAGCCTCAGTTGGTATGGCTACACCTTC. The encoded protein is CASSLSWYGYTF.

This clonotype was seen many times. The rearrangement uses TRBV7-9 and TRBJ2-3; D might be TRBD2 (5 bases). The CDR3 has 12 amino acids. Germline V gene sequence: CDR1 SEHNR, CDR2 FQNEAQ (reference sequence). The V and J ends lost 5 bases and 3 bases respectively, with 6 bases between them. CDR3 amino acids: CASSRDTDTQYF. CDR3 DNA: TGTGCCAGCAGCCGGGATACAGATACGCAGTATTTT.

This clonotype appeared many times. The chain links TRBV29-1 to TRBJ1-4; TRBD1 matches at 8 bases. The CDR3 is made up of 13 amino acids. V lost 7 bases and J lost 6; bases outside the gene matches: 7. Germline-derived CDR1 and CDR2 are SQVTM and ANQGSEA. The CDR3, as DNA: TGCAGCGCCCGGACAGGGCGGGATGAAAAACTGTTTTTT. Translated, it gives CSARTGRDEKLFF.

This clonotype was observed many times. The chain joins TRBV12-3 or TRBV12-4 to TRBJ1-6; TRBD1 might be the D (5 bases). CDR3 length: 17 residues. The V end was cut by 8 bases, the J end by 0 bases, with 17 bases between. The CDR3 bases are TGTGCCAGCGGGGCTGCGGAGCGAAGCTCCTATAATTCACCCCTCCACTTT. Translation gives CASGAAERSSYNSPLHF.

This clonotype has at least ten counts. The gene calls are TRBV11-3 and TRBJ2-7; D uncertain. Trimming pared 4 bases from V and 3 bases from J, leaving 4 bases between. Per germline, CDR1 SGHNT and CDR2 YENEEA. The CDR3 consists of 11 residues. Here the CDR3 reads CASSWDYEQYF. The CDR3, as DNA: TGTGCCAGCAGCTGGGACTACGAGCAGTACTTC.

At least ten counts were recorded for this clonotype. The CDR3 bases are TGCAGTGCTAGGGCGGACAATTACGGGAACACCATATATTTT. Its translation: CSARADNYGNTIYF. V and J are TRBV20-1 and TRBJ1-3; D is perhaps TRBD1 (5 bases). Germline V lookup: CDR1 DFQATT, CDR2 SNEGSKA (reference sequence). Trimming took 3 bases from V and 7 from J, leaving 16 bases between them. CDR3 length equals 14 residues.

This clonotype was found many times. This sequence joins TRBV12-3 or TRBV12-4 and TRBJ1-2; D is possibly TRBD1 (5 bases). V was trimmed by 2 bases and J by 6 bases, leaving 10 bases between them. The CDR3 contains 13 residues. CDR3 in amino acids: CASSLSPGDGYTF. CDR3 in DNA: TGTGCCAGCAGTTTAAGCCCGGGGGATGGCTACACCTTC.